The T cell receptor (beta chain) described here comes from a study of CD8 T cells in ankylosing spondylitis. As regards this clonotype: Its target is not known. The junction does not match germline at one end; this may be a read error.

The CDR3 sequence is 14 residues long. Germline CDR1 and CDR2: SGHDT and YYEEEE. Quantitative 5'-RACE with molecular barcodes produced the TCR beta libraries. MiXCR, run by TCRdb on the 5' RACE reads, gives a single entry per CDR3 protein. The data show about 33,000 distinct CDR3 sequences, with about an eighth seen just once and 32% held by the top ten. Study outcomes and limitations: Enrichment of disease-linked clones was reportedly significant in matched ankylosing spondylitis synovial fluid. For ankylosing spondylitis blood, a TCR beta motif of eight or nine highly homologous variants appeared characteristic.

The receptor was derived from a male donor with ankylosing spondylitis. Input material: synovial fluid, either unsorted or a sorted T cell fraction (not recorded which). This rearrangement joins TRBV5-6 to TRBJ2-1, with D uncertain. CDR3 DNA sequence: TGTGCCATCAGCTCCGGGCGGTCCCACAATGAGCAGTTCTTC. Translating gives CAISSGRSHNEQFF.